Shown below are 32 T cell receptor beta chains from a single sample sequenced in a study of coeliac disease. Some clones are missing from TCRdb's copy, which holds only in-frame ones; the method was immunoSEQ multiplex PCR. The data hold about 7,300 clones, with roughly 65% observed a single time. Source material: lamina propria lymphocytes from the gut. The receptors were gathered from a woman in her sixties or seventies with active celiac disease.

In regard to this clone: An end of the junction does not agree with germline; a read error may underlie this. As DNA, the CDR3 is TGTGCTAGCAGCTTAGGAGCGGGGAACCAAGAGACCCAGTACTTC. Protein sequence: CASSLGAGNQETQYF. V usage is TRBV7-7 and J usage is TRBJ2-5, with 7 bases identical to TRBD2. The germline CDR1 and CDR2 sequences are SSHAT and FNYEAQ (reference sequence). The CDR3 is 15 amino acids.

The chain couples TRBV6-5 to TRBJ1-4; D is ambiguous. The germline V gene has CDR1 MNHEY and CDR2 SVGAGI. V was trimmed by 0 bases and J by 9 bases, leaving 8 bases between them. This CDR3 is 13 amino acids long. The CDR3: CASSYSPGKKLFF. The CDR3 coding sequence is TGTGCCAGCAGTTACTCCCCCGGGAAAAAACTGTTTTTT.

The CDR3 is CASAGLGSTTDTQYF. DNA for the CDR3: TGTGCCAGCGCGGGGCTCGGATCGACCACAGATACGCAGTATTTT. The genes are TRBV6-1 and TRBJ2-3, with a possible D match to TRBD2 (6 bases). Germline-derived CDR1 and CDR2 are MNHNS and SASEGT. The V and J ends lost 8 bases and 2 bases respectively, with 17 bases between them. This CDR3 contains 15 residues.

With respect to this clone: The junction and the germline gene differ at one end; a read error may be behind it. The J gene is TRBJ2-7, the V gene TRBV27; TRBD2 might be the D (5 bases). This CDR3 has 12 residues. Germline lookup yields CDR1 MNHEY and CDR2 SMNVEV (reference sequence). CDR3 DNA: TGTGCCTGCCCATCCCGGGAACACGAGCGGTACTTC. Its translation is CACPSREHERYF.

The rearrangement joins TRBV28 to TRBJ2-7; 12 bases are a match to TRBD2. The CDR3 has 16 residues. The ends lost 5 bases at V and 5 bases at J; junction bases unmatched: 10. CDR1 is MDHEN and CDR2 is SYDVKM in the germline V gene. DNA of the CDR3: TGTGCCAGCAGTCGAACCCGGACTAGCGGGAACAACGAGCAGTACTTC. Its protein product is CASSRTRTSGNNEQYF. Filled out from reference TRBV28 and TRBJ2-7, the complete variable domain reads DVKVTQSSRYLVKRTGEKVFLECVQDMDHENMFWYRQDPGLGLRLIYFSYDVKMKEKGDIPEGYSVSREKKERFSLILESASTNQTSMYLCASSRTRTSGNNEQYFGPGTRLTVT.

About this clone itself: The junction shows a germline mismatch at one end, possibly a read error. The CDR3 loop reads CASSLQPNYGYTF. The DNA of the CDR3 is TGTGCCAGCAGTTTACAACCTAATTATGGCTACACCTTC. The V and J genes are TRBV27 and TRBJ1-2; no firm D call. There are 13 residues in the CDR3. Germline V CDR1 and CDR2: MNHEY, SMNVEV (reference sequence).

The genes are TRBV4-3 and TRBJ2-1; 11 nucleotides match TRBD2. From germline, CDR1 is LGHNA and CDR2 YSLEER. The CDR3 is 19 amino acids. The V segment lost 4 bases and the J segment 1 base; nucleotides outside the gene matches: 12. CDR3 coding DNA: TGCGCCAGCAGCCCCGGACGGGGCCTAGCGGGAGGTTCCTACAATGAGCAGTTCTTC. This encodes CASSPGRGLAGGSYNEQFF.

V usage is TRBV19 and J usage is TRBJ2-1, with TRBD2 matching over 8 bases. Germline lookup yields CDR1 LNHDA and CDR2 SQIVND (reference sequence). The CDR3 has 15 residues. J gave up 8 bases and V 9 bases, and 15 bases lay outside the gene matches. The CDR3: CASRGQSGGRDEQFF. CDR3 nucleotides: TGTGCCAGCAGGGGCCAGAGCGGGGGTCGGGATGAGCAGTTCTTC.

V usage is TRBV6-6 and J usage is TRBJ1-2, with D possibly TRBD1 on 6 matching bases. The V and J ends lost 5 bases and 7 bases respectively, with 20 bases between them. Germline V gene sequence: CDR1 MNHNY, CDR2 SVGAGI (reference sequence). The CDR3 extends over 15 amino acids. CDR3 region: CASSAIRDTPGGYTF. The DNA for the CDR3 is TGTGCCAGCAGTGCCATCCGGGACACTCCGGGTGGCTACACCTTC.

The CDR3 sequence is CASSEQGNQPQHF. CDR3 DNA: TGTGCCAGCAGTGAACAGGGAAATCAGCCCCAGCATTTT. The V call is TRBV6-4, the J call TRBJ1-5; D possibly corresponds to TRBD1 (6 bases). The CDR3 totals 13 residues. Per germline, CDR1 MRHNA and CDR2 SNTAGT. V was shortened by 3 bases and J by 4 bases, with 7 bases between the two germline ends.

This clone was seen a few times. This chain links TRBV7-6 with TRBJ2-1, with 7 bases that match TRBD2. Germline lookup yields CDR1 SGHVS and CDR2 FNYEAQ. V gave up 5 bases and J gave up 7 bases; unmatched junction bases: 11. The CDR3 contains 15 residues. The CDR3 coding sequence is TGTGCCAGCAGCGACTTGGGGGGGGTCTGGAATGAGCAGTTCTTC. Its protein product is CASSDLGGVWNEQFF.

The J gene is TRBJ2-7, the V gene TRBV4-2, with 11 bases identical to TRBD2. The CDR3 has 16 amino acids. V lost 4 bases and J lost 2; bases outside the gene matches: 7. Germline lookup yields CDR1 LGHNA and CDR2 YNFKEQ. The CDR3 DNA sequence: TGTGCCAGCAGCCGGAGTAGCGGGGGGGCGGCCTACGAGCAGTACTTC. It is translated as CASSRSSGGAAYEQYF.

The gene calls are TRBV28 and TRBJ2-3; D gene unclear. Per germline, CDR1 MDHEN and CDR2 SYDVKM. This CDR3 spans 11 amino acids. V was clipped by 3 bases and J by 6 bases, with 4 bases between them. Here the CDR3 reads CASSFEDTQYF. The DNA for the CDR3 is TGTGCCAGCAGTTTTGAGGATACGCAGTATTTT.

The rearrangement joins TRBV7-9 to TRBJ1-2; TRBD1 matches at 8 bases. V trimming: 8 bases; J trimming: 4 bases; junction bases outside the gene matches: 9. Germline V gives CDR1 SEHNR, CDR2 FQNEAQ (reference sequence). The CDR3 covers 14 residues. For the CDR3, the DNA is TGTGCCAGCGAAGTGGGCGGACAGGGCTATGGCTACACCTTC. It yields the protein CASEVGGQGYGYTF. Supplemented by reference TRBV7-9 and TRBJ1-2, the full variable domain reads DTGVSQNPRHKITKRGQNVTFRCDPISEHNRLYWYRQTLGQGPEFLTYFQNEAQLEKSRLLSDRFSAERPKGSFSTLEIQRTEQGDSAMYLCASEVGGQGYGYTFGSGTRLTVV.

In DNA, the CDR3 is TGTGCCAGCAGGCTGCCGCTGCGGAGCTCTGGAAACACCATATATTTT. Protein product: CASRLPLRSSGNTIYF. The rearrangement uses TRBV7-2 and TRBJ1-3, with D unclear. Between the trimmed V and J ends, which lost 6 bases and 0 bases, there was a span of 15 bases. CDR3 length: 16 amino acids. CDR1 is SGHTA and CDR2 is FQGNSA in the germline V gene.

To note about this clone: One end of the junction fails to match germline, which may point to a read error. V is TRBV7-7 and J is TRBJ2-5; TRBD1 matches 9 bases. The better agreement between TRBJ2-7 and the DNA end casts doubt on the J call. The CDR3 has 15 residues. Germline V gene data show CDR1 as SSHAT and CDR2 as FNYEAQ (reference sequence). CDR3 amino acids: CASSLGTGTGYEQYF. For the CDR3, the DNA is TGTGCTAGCAGCCTCGGGACAGGGACTGGCTACGAGCAGTACTTC.

The J gene is TRBJ2-5, the V gene TRBV7-9; D not certain. V lost 1 base, J lost 3 bases, and 6 bases lay in between. In germline, CDR1 is SEHNR, CDR2 FQNEAQ (reference sequence). The CDR3 runs to 13 residues. For the CDR3, the DNA is TGTGCCAGCAGCTTAGTCTTTAAAGAGACCCAGTACTTC. Translating gives CASSLVFKETQYF.

The chain joins TRBV27 to TRBJ2-3; 8 positions match TRBD2. The CDR3 sequence is 18 residues long. J was trimmed by 2 bases and V by 3 bases; bases with no gene match: 13. Germline V gene lookup returns CDR1 MNHEY and CDR2 SMNVEV (reference sequence). The chain's CDR3 is CASSFLRGGRNYTDTQYF. Here the CDR3 DNA reads TGTGCCAGCAGTTTCCTTCGGGGGGGAAGGAATTACACAGATACGCAGTATTTT.

The genes are TRBV10-3 and TRBJ1-2; D remains unclear. V was cut by 6 bases and J by 8 bases, with 22 bases left in between. CDR3 length: 15 amino acids. Per germline, CDR1 ENHRY and CDR2 SYGVKD. In nucleotides, the CDR3 is TGTGCCATCAGGACGTACTATCACCCTCAGAGGGGCTACACCTTC. The encoded protein is CAIRTYYHPQRGYTF.

V usage is TRBV7-6 and J usage is TRBJ2-7; D unclear. Germline CDR1 and CDR2: SGHVS and FNYEAQ. V lost 1 base and J lost 2, with 9 bases in between. There are 14 residues in the CDR3. CDR3 DNA sequence: TGTGCCAGCAGCTTAGTTCCAGACACCTACGAGCAGTACTTC. This gives the protein CASSLVPDTYEQYF.

The rearrangement uses TRBV30 and TRBJ1-1; tentatively, D is TRBD1 (6 bases). V was shortened by 2 bases and J by 1 base, with 11 bases between the two germline ends. The CDR3 extends over 14 amino acids. Germline CDR1 GTSNPN, CDR2 SVGIG (reference sequence). This chain's CDR3 is CAWSNGQWNTEAFF. Written as DNA, the CDR3 is TGTGCCTGGAGTAACGGACAGTGGAACACTGAAGCTTTCTTT.

The V gene is TRBV19, the J gene TRBJ1-2; 8 positions match TRBD1. V shed 6 bases and J 4 bases; nucleotides not matched to a gene: 4. Germline CDR1 reads LNHDA; CDR2 reads SQIVND (reference sequence). This CDR3 region has 13 residues. The CDR3: CASRGQEGYGYTF. CDR3 nucleotides: TGTGCCAGTAGGGGACAGGAGGGCTATGGCTACACCTTC.

The chain recombines TRBV19 with TRBJ2-5; D perhaps matches TRBD2 (6 bases). V lost 8 bases, J lost 5 bases, and 12 bases lay in between. Looked up from germline, CDR1 is LNHDA and CDR2 is SQIVND (reference sequence). The CDR3 spans 12 residues. This CDR3 reads CASRQAGETQYF. The CDR3 DNA follows: TGTGCCAGTCGGCAGGCGGGGGAGACCCAGTACTTC. The entire variable domain, with the rest obtained from reference TRBV19 and TRBJ2-5, is as follows: DGGITQSPKYLFRKEGQNVTLSCEQNLNHDAMYWYRQDPGQGLRLIYYSQIVNDFQKGDIAEGYSVSREKKESFPLTVTSAQKNPTAFYLCASRQAGETQYFGPGTRLLVL.

The chain uses TRBV6-6 and TRBJ1-4; unclear D gene. CDR1 MNHNY and CDR2 SVGAGI come from the germline V gene (reference sequence). The germline V and J ends were trimmed by 7 bases and 3 bases, with 18 bases remaining between them. This CDR3 is 16 amino acids long. CDR3 in DNA: TGTGCCAGCACCCATGAAGGAGGTAGTTCTAATGAAAAACTGTTTTTT. The encoded protein is CASTHEGGSSNEKLFF.

V is TRBV19 and J is TRBJ1-5; TRBD1 matches at 11 bases. Germline CDR1 and CDR2: LNHDA and SQIVND (reference sequence). With 5 bases clipped from V and 7 bases from J, the junction kept 10 bases outside the gene matches. The CDR3 length is 16 residues. For the CDR3, the DNA is TGTGCCAGTAGTGCTGGGGACAGGGGGTTATGGCAGCCCCAGCATTTT. Its translation: CASSAGDRGLWQPQHF.

This chain connects TRBV7-9 to TRBJ1-1; D unclear. CDR3 length: 13 residues. Germline V gives CDR1 SEHNR, CDR2 FQNEAQ (reference sequence). Deletions cut 1 base from V and 1 base from J, with 4 bases between. Here the CDR3 reads CASSLGQNTEAFF. DNA of the CDR3: TGTGCCAGCAGCTTAGGACAGAACACTGAAGCTTTCTTT.

Only one count was recorded for this clone. The V call is TRBV11-2, the J call TRBJ2-2, with D unresolved. This CDR3 is built from 13 residues. The germline V gene encodes CDR1 SGHAT and CDR2 FQNNGV. The ends were cut back, 4 bases at V and 2 bases at J, with 5 bases in the middle. This CDR3 is CASSSRNTGELFF. In nucleotides, the CDR3 is TGTGCCAGCAGCTCGCGAAACACCGGGGAGCTGTTTTTT.

This clone came up a few times. The rearrangement links TRBV19 to TRBJ1-5; TRBD1 aligns across 10 bases. Per the germline V gene, CDR1 is LNHDA and CDR2 is SQIVND (reference sequence). The V segment lost 5 bases and the J segment 7 bases; nucleotides outside the gene matches: 11. The CDR3 spans 16 residues. The CDR3 DNA follows: TGTGCCAGTAGTCGAGGACAGGGGGAACTTTGGCAGCCCCAGCATTTT. Amino acid sequence: CASSRGQGELWQPQHF.

This clone has just a few counts. This sequence joins TRBV5-1 and TRBJ2-7, with TRBD1 matching 9 bases. Germline lookup yields CDR1 SGHRS and CDR2 YFSETQ. V was clipped by 1 base and J by 4 bases; unmatched bases: 9. The CDR3 runs to 16 residues. DNA for the CDR3: TGCGCCAGCAGCTTGTCCCTCGGGACAGGGAATTACGAGCAGTACTTC. The encoded protein is CASSLSLGTGNYEQYF.

The V gene is TRBV4-3, the J gene TRBJ2-3, with 7 bases aligning to TRBD2. The CDR3 spans 14 residues. J gave up 6 bases and V 0 bases, and 3 bases lay outside the gene matches. CDR1 and CDR2 from the germline V gene are LGHNA and YSLEER. CDR3 nucleotide sequence: TGCGCCAGCAGCCAAGACGGCGGGAGTGATACGCAGTATTTT. Translation gives CASSQDGGSDTQYF.

Only a few counts were recorded for this clone. The chain combines TRBV19 with TRBJ1-2; D possibly corresponds to TRBD1 (6 bases). Trimming left V 8 bases short and J 2 bases short, with 12 bases between. The CDR3 spans 13 residues. Germline-derived CDR1 and CDR2 are LNHDA and SQIVND (reference sequence). CDR3 bases: TGTGCCAGTCGTCGAACAGGGAACTATGGCTACACCTTC. It is translated as CASRRTGNYGYTF.

The J gene is TRBJ1-1, the V gene TRBV7-9, with D possibly being TRBD1 (6 bases). The V gene lost 3 bases and the J gene lost 4 bases, with 15 bases spanning the gap. CDR3 length equals 15 residues. Germline CDR1 SEHNR, CDR2 FQNEAQ (reference sequence). Here the CDR3 reads CASSFRELGATEAFF. The DNA for the CDR3 is TGTGCCAGCAGCTTTAGGGAGTTGGGGGCCACTGAAGCTTTCTTT.